This TCR beta chain is from a study of beta chain features in type 1 diabetes. Whole-study findings and limits: The naive, central memory and Treg TCRB repertoires looked more alike in patients than they did in healthy donors. Moderately but significantly shorter TCRB CDR3s were found in Type 1 diabetes patients in all four CD4+ subsets.

Investigators reverse transcribed all isolated RNA, so they sequenced expressed TCRB transcripts. For naive, central memory and regulatory T cell samples, reads averaged around 3.8 million. Clones were read by immunoSEQ multiplex PCR, and TCRdb kept only the in-frame ones, dropping some. In the table there are 50,000 to 70,000 clones, 50% to 55% of which are singletons. V shed 2 bases and J 0 bases; nucleotides not matched to a gene: 4. The CDR3 runs to 15 residues. Germline CDR1 MDHEN, CDR2 SYDVKM. As concerns this clone: Its target is unknown.

Sequencing was done on a sample of Tregs from blood. The chain employs TRBV28 and TRBJ2-7; 7 bases are a match to TRBD2. The TCR sequence derives from a woman aged 40 to 50 with type 1 diabetes. The CDR3 DNA follows: TGTGCCAGCAGTTTAGGCGGGAGCGGCTCCTACGAGCAGTACTTC. Its translation is CASSLGGSGSYEQYF.